One and the same sample provided the 21 T cell receptor beta chains below, sequenced in a study of blood T cell repertoires in COVID-19. Data came from immunoSEQ multiplex PCR; TCRdb stores just in-frame clones and leaves some out. The data hold 47,000 or so clones, with approximately 80% observed a single time. The sequenced material came from peripheral blood. The receptors derive from a woman of 80 years or more with COVID-19, enrolled during active disease.

The CDR3 here is CASSPQTSGRWETQYF. The CDR3 DNA reads as TGTGCCAGCAGCCCACAAACTAGCGGGAGATGGGAGACCCAGTACTTC. V is TRBV7-9 and J is TRBJ2-5; 11 nucleotides match TRBD2. The germline gives CDR1 SEHNR, CDR2 FQNEAQ (reference sequence). The CDR3 is made up of 16 amino acids. Trimming cost V 5 bases and J 5 bases; bases outside gene matches: 10.

V and J are TRBV7-3 and TRBJ2-1; D may be TRBD1 (7 bases). CDR1 is SGHTA, CDR2 FQGTGA, per germline. The CDR3 totals 17 residues. Trimming took off 5 bases at V and 7 bases at J, with 24 bases between the two ends. Here the CDR3 DNA reads TGTGCCAGCAGCCCCCGCGGGGTAGGGGGCAAGTATAATGAGCAGTTCTTC. It specifies CASSPRGVGGKYNEQFF.

The chain is built from TRBV11-3 and TRBJ1-1, with D possibly TRBD1 on 6 matching bases. This CDR3 has 13 residues. V was shortened by 8 bases and J by 4 bases, with 14 bases between the two germline ends. Germline V gene lookup returns CDR1 SGHNT and CDR2 YENEEA. CDR3 residues: CASADGTTTEAFF. CDR3 in DNA: TGTGCCAGCGCGGACGGGACAACCACTGAAGCTTTCTTT.

The V call is TRBV11-3, the J call TRBJ1-3; D possibly corresponds to TRBD1 (6 bases). Germline V gene lookup returns CDR1 SGHNT and CDR2 YENEEA. V was cut by 5 bases and J by 6 bases, with 17 bases left in between. The CDR3 spans 15 residues. CDR3 in amino acids: CASSPGRQGINTIYF. The CDR3 region has the DNA TGTGCCAGCAGCCCCGGGAGGCAGGGGATAAACACCATATATTTT.

This chain links TRBV27 with TRBJ2-7, with 7 bases fitting TRBD2. Per germline, CDR1 MNHEY and CDR2 SMNVEV (reference sequence). V gave up 1 base and J gave up 7 bases; unmatched junction bases: 7. The CDR3 totals 14 residues. Here the CDR3 DNA reads TGTGCCAGCAGTTTATTGGGAGGGCCTTATGAGCAGTACTTC. Residues: CASSLLGGPYEQYF.

This clone was seen more than once but under ten times. The chain couples TRBV5-1 to TRBJ2-7, with D possibly TRBD2 on 5 matching bases. This CDR3 is built from 14 residues. Germline V gene sequence: CDR1 SGHRS, CDR2 YFSETQ. Trimming stripped 0 bases from V and 7 bases from J, with 14 bases between. The CDR3 here is CASSLVLEVWEQYF. DNA of the CDR3: TGCGCCAGCAGCTTGGTACTAGAGGTATGGGAGCAGTACTTC. The full variable domain, completed using reference TRBV5-1 and TRBJ2-7, is KAGVTQTPRYLIKTRGQQVTLSCSPISGHRSVSWYQQTPGQGLQFLFEYFSETQRNKGNFPGRFSGRQFSNSRSEMNVSTLELGDSALYLCASSLVLEVWEQYFGPGTRLTVT.

This rearrangement joins TRBV3-1 (or the pseudogene TRBV3-2) to TRBJ2-4, with D unclear. Germline V gene data show CDR1 as LGHDT and CDR2 as YNNKEL (reference sequence). The CDR3 is 12 amino acids. V dropped 6 bases and J dropped 7 bases, with 10 bases sitting between them. The CDR3 DNA reads TGTGCCAGCAGTCAAATTCGGAACATTCAGTACTTC. Translated: CASSQIRNIQYF.

This sequence joins TRBV29-1 and TRBJ1-2; D gene unclear. Germline V gene lookup returns CDR1 SQVTM and CDR2 ANQGSEA. V was cut by 3 bases and J by 6 bases, with 17 bases left in between. The CDR3 runs 14 residues. The CDR3 DNA reads as TGCAGCGTTGACTGGGGAGGATCCTCCGATGGCTACACCTTC. It codes for CSVDWGGSSDGYTF.

This rearrangement joins TRBV4-1 to TRBJ2-4; 10 bases are shared with TRBD2. The CDR3 spans 18 residues. V gave up 1 base and J gave up 0 bases; unmatched junction bases: 6. From germline, CDR1 is MGHRA and CDR2 YSYEKL. CDR3 amino acids: CASSQGVAGGLAKNIQYF. The CDR3 region has the DNA TGCGCCAGCAGCCAAGGAGTAGCGGGAGGCCTAGCCAAAAACATTCAGTACTTC.

DNA of the CDR3: TGTGCCAGCAGCCAATTCACAGGGGTGTCAAATCAGCCCCAGCATTTT. This codes for CASSQFTGVSNQPQHF. The chain carries TRBV14 and TRBJ1-5; TRBD1 matches 7 bases. CDR1 and CDR2 from the germline V gene are SGHDN and FVKESK. With V trimmed by 2 bases and J by 4 bases, 8 bases remained unmatched. The CDR3 extends over 16 amino acids.

J is TRBJ2-1 and V is TRBV5-4; D gene ambiguous. Germline V CDR1 and CDR2: SGHNT, YYREEE (reference sequence). The CDR3 covers 11 residues. Trimming took off 2 bases at V and 9 bases at J, with 6 bases between the two ends. CDR3 sequence reads: CASSFQAEQFF. CDR3 nucleotide sequence: TGTGCCAGCAGCTTCCAGGCTGAGCAGTTCTTC.

The chain carries TRBV5-6 and TRBJ1-5; 10 nucleotides line up with TRBD1. V shed 4 bases and J 7 bases; nucleotides not matched to a gene: 8. The length of the CDR3 is 15 residues. The V gene's germline CDR1 is SGHDT and CDR2 YYEEEE. The CDR3 coding sequence is TGTGCCAGCAGCACCGGGACAGGGGTGGGGCAGCCCCAGCATTTT. Protein product: CASSTGTGVGQPQHF.

Only one count was recorded for this clone. This chain uses TRBV27 with TRBJ1-1; D is possibly TRBD1 (6 bases). V shed 6 bases and J shed 4 bases, with 18 bases lying between them. The CDR3 spans 15 residues. CDR1 is MNHEY and CDR2 is SMNVEV in the germline V gene (reference sequence). In DNA, the CDR3 is TGTGCCAGCAGAGCCGGGCGGACAGAGGGCACTGAAGCTTTCTTT. It encodes CASRAGRTEGTEAFF.

This clone was observed a single time. This chain links TRBV11-2 with TRBJ2-5; TRBD2 is a possible D gene (7 bases). Trimming left V 6 bases short and J 5 bases short, with 10 bases between. Looked up from germline, CDR1 is SGHAT and CDR2 is FQNNGV. This CDR3 is 12 amino acids long. CDR3 sequence (DNA): TGTGCCAGCAGAAGGGGGGGGGAGACCCAGTACTTC. This translates into CASRRGGETQYF.

V gene TRBV18 combines with J gene TRBJ2-5, with D tentatively TRBD2 (7 bases). V dropped 3 bases and J dropped 5 bases, with 22 bases sitting between them. The germline CDR1 and CDR2 sequences are KGHSH and LQKENI. The CDR3 length is 17 residues. The CDR3 reads CASSPLGPRGGTETQYF. In nucleotides, the CDR3 is TGTGCCAGCTCACCCCTGGGACCGAGGGGGGGAACGGAGACCCAGTACTTC.

This chain uses TRBV5-4 with TRBJ2-7, with 7 bases matching TRBD1. This CDR3 spans 14 amino acids. The trim removed 0 bases at V and 0 bases at J, leaving 0 bases unmatched. The germline gives CDR1 SGHNT, CDR2 YYREEE (reference sequence). CDR3 protein: CASSLDRGSYEQYF. The CDR3 nucleotides are TGTGCCAGCAGCTTGGACAGGGGCTCCTACGAGCAGTACTTC.

The gene calls are TRBV29-1 and TRBJ2-2; TRBD2 matches 13 bases. This CDR3 is built from 15 residues. From germline, CDR1 is SQVTM and CDR2 ANQGSEA. The junction had 8 bases not matched to a gene; V was cut back by 6 bases and J by 7 bases. The CDR3 DNA reads as TGCAGCGTGTCCGGGACTAGCGGGATTATCGGGGAGCTGTTTTTT. This encodes CSVSGTSGIIGELFF.

CDR3 sequence reads: CSVRTSGNEQFF. In DNA form, the CDR3 reads TGCAGCGTTCGGACTAGCGGGAATGAGCAGTTCTTC. The rearrangement joins TRBV29-1 to TRBJ2-1; 11 bases are a match to TRBD2. Germline assignment: CDR1 SQVTM and CDR2 ANQGSEA. The CDR3 consists of 12 residues. After removal of 5 bases from V and 7 bases from J, the junction contained 1 base not matched to a gene.

The chain recombines TRBV7-8 with TRBJ2-5, with a tentative D call TRBD2 (5 bases). The germline V gene encodes CDR1 SGHVS and CDR2 FQNEAQ. Trimming left V 1 base short and J 7 bases short, with 10 bases between. The CDR3 loop spans 13 amino acids. Here the CDR3 reads CASSLGTVVTQYF. In DNA, the CDR3 is TGTGCCAGCAGCTTAGGGACTGTAGTGACCCAGTACTTC. The entire variable domain, with the rest obtained from reference TRBV7-8 and TRBJ2-5, is as follows: GAGVSQSPRYKVAKRGQDVALRCDPISGHVSLFWYQQALGQGPEFLTYFQNEAQLDKSGLPSDRFFAERPEGSVSTLKIQRTQQEDSAVYLCASSLGTVVTQYFGPGTRLLVL.

The gene calls are TRBV18 and TRBJ1-1; D remains ambiguous. V lost 1 base, J lost 4 bases, and 7 bases lay in between. Looked up from germline, CDR1 is KGHSH and CDR2 is LQKENI. CDR3 length: 13 residues. The chain's CDR3 is CASSPLGSTEAFF. The CDR3 region has the DNA TGTGCCAGCTCACCACTAGGGAGCACTGAAGCTTTCTTT.

The chain recombines TRBV28 with TRBJ2-3; 9 bases line up with TRBD2. The CDR3 is made up of 19 amino acids. The V gene end was trimmed by 6 bases and the J gene end by 6 bases; junction bases not matched to a gene: 22. CDR1 MDHEN and CDR2 SYDVKM come from the germline V gene. CDR3 region: CASRGRVVSRGRAQDTQYF. CDR3 coding DNA: TGTGCCAGCAGGGGCCGGGTCGTCAGTCGCGGGAGGGCCCAGGATACGCAGTATTTT.